This TCR beta chain was sequenced during a study of cytomegalovirus exposure and HLA in healthy donors. Trimming took off 2 bases at V and 10 bases at J, with 21 bases between the two ends. In germline, CDR1 is SGHDT, CDR2 YYEEEE. The CDR3 loop spans 15 amino acids. A remark on this clone: Its antigen is not identified.

PCR amplification relied on 60 Vbeta primers (plus 13 Jbeta primers). Using immunoSEQ multiplex PCR, the repertoire was profiled, and TCRdb retains in-frame clones only, with some absent. The sample includes around 150,000 clones, approximately 81% of them seen just once. Findings of the study overall: Later on, a genetic analysis was performed. It linked a missense variant in DCLRE1C with V- and J-gene trimming of TCR beta. Later analysis reportedly placed an Asian-associated ancestry cluster below the roughly 690-donor mean in N-insertions. Upon later analysis, TCR association rates were observed to vary by HLA locus, being highest for DRB1 and lowest for HLA-C. Immune exposure was documented only through CMV serostatus.

This receptor was obtained from a man between 18 and 35 years old in good health and CMV-seropositive. This chain connects TRBV5-6 to TRBJ1-1; D call uncertain. Sequencing was done on a sample of PBMCs. The DNA for the CDR3 is TGTGCCAGCAGCTTTAGTTCTGGGCAGTTGCCCGGAGCTTTCTTT. Its translation: CASSFSSGQLPGAFF.